The 8 T cell receptor beta chains listed next were all sequenced from one sample in a study of radiotherapy plus CTLA-4 blockade in lung cancer (dated by TCRdb to the late 2010s). The library was obtained by the immunoSEQ multiplex PCR assay. Here the immuneACCESS table is served through TCRdb, limited to in-frame sequences with V and J called. Missing clones are a known gap in these copies; in checked studies unresolved V genes cover under half, and the rest lacks a known reason. The sample contains roughly 77,000 clones, roughly 74% of them found a single time. Approximately 10% of the sample belongs to the ten largest clones. The starting material was peripheral blood, obtained from a patient treated with radiotherapy plus ipilimumab. The receptors originated from a human donor with non-small cell lung cancer whose response to radiotherapy plus ipilimumab could not be evaluated.

The chain carries TRBV11-2 and TRBJ1-2; TRBD1 matches at 9 bases. The CDR3 is 14 amino acids. Germline CDR1 and CDR2: SGHAT and FQNNGV. The V and J ends lost 4 bases and 6 bases, in that order; junction bases with no gene match: 6. This CDR3 is CASSSGTGYNGYTF. As DNA, the CDR3 is TGTGCCAGCAGCTCCGGGACAGGGTACAATGGCTACACCTTC.

This rearrangement joins TRBV6-5 to TRBJ1-5; D may be TRBD1 (6 bases). Germline-derived CDR1 and CDR2 are MNHEY and SVGAGI. V lost 4 bases, J lost 3 bases, and 16 bases lay in between. This CDR3 region has 16 residues. The chain's CDR3 is CASSSSPGGLNQPQHF. CDR3 in DNA: TGTGCCAGCAGTTCCAGCCCGGGGGGCCTCAATCAGCCCCAGCATTTT.

The CDR3 loop is CASRPSWIRGEKLFF. In DNA, the CDR3 is TGTGCCAGCAGACCCTCGTGGATCAGGGGTGAAAAACTGTTTTTT. The V call is TRBV6-5, the J call TRBJ1-4; TRBD1 is a possible D gene (6 bases). The germline gives CDR1 MNHEY, CDR2 SVGAGI. The CDR3 totals 15 residues. V dropped 6 bases and J dropped 7 bases, with 18 bases sitting between them.

The chain carries TRBV28 and TRBJ2-3; the D is unclear. There are 13 residues in the CDR3. Per the germline V gene, CDR1 is MDHEN and CDR2 is SYDVKM. Trimming left V 3 bases short and J 6 bases short, with 10 bases between. CDR3 sequence (DNA): TGTGCCAGCAGTTTCAGCAGGCTGGATACGCAGTATTTT. Its protein is CASSFSRLDTQYF.

The chain joins TRBV6-5 to TRBJ1-2; no firm D call. Germline CDR1 and CDR2: MNHEY and SVGAGI. V dropped 7 bases and J dropped 1 base, with 13 bases sitting between them. This CDR3 contains 14 residues. The CDR3 coding sequence is TGTGCCAGCACTTGGGCCAGCCATAACTATGGCTACACCTTC. Translated: CASTWASHNYGYTF.

The genes are TRBV19 and TRBJ2-5; 12 nucleotides match TRBD2. The end of the DNA fits TRBJ2-7 better, so the J call may be wrong. This CDR3 region has 13 residues. The germline V gene has CDR1 LNHDA and CDR2 SQIVND (reference sequence). CDR3 region: CASRTSGTYEQYF. In DNA, the CDR3 is TGTGCCAGTCGGACTAGCGGGACATACGAGCAGTACTTC.

The gene calls are TRBV19 and TRBJ1-2, with TRBD1 matching over 8 bases. The CDR3 totals 15 residues. V was clipped by 6 bases and J by 3 bases; unmatched bases: 9. CDR1 is LNHDA and CDR2 is SQIVND in the germline V gene (reference sequence). The CDR3 loop reads CASRGAGGAHYGYTF. CDR3 DNA: TGTGCCAGTAGGGGGGCAGGGGGCGCACACTATGGCTACACCTTC.

This chain connects TRBV28 to TRBJ1-3, with TRBD1 matching over 7 bases. V was clipped by 6 bases and J by 0 bases; unmatched bases: 14. The CDR3 runs 18 residues. Germline CDR1 MDHEN, CDR2 SYDVKM. CDR3 nucleotides: TGTGCCAGCAGATCAAGACTTATTCAGGGGGACTCTGGAAACACCATATATTTT. Translation gives CASRSRLIQGDSGNTIYF.